A single sample is the source of the 13 T cell receptor beta chains below, sequenced in a study of CD8 T cells in Susac syndrome. Reverse transcription of about 0.5 to 1 ug RNA used random hexamers. MiXCR was run by TCRdb on the immunoSEQ multiplex PCR reads, yielding one entry per CDR3 protein. The sample contains about 120,000 distinct CDR3 sequences, 85% to 95% of which appear only once. Sequencing used CD4+ T cells from PBMCs. The origin of the receptors is a human donor in good health.

The chain combines TRBV20-1 with TRBJ2-7; a possible D gene is TRBD2 (7 bases). This CDR3 has 14 amino acids. Germline loops: CDR1 DFQATT, CDR2 SNEGSKA (reference sequence). Trimming removed 0 bases from V and 7 bases from J, with 16 bases in between. Here the CDR3 DNA reads TGCAGTGCTAGAGATGAGGGGGGGCGCGGTGAGCAGTACTTC. It yields the protein CSARDEGGRGEQYF.

The chain recombines TRBV7-2 with TRBJ1-2; D gene uncertain. Germline CDR1 is SGHTA and CDR2 is FQGNSA. The CDR3 is made up of 13 amino acids. The V end was cut by 5 bases, the J end by 4 bases, with 11 bases between. CDR3 sequence reads: CASSVTRGYGYTF. The CDR3 region has the DNA TGTGCCAGCAGCGTGACTCGAGGCTATGGCTACACCTTC.

The chain is built from TRBV16 and TRBJ1-1; D is uncertain. The CDR3 extends over 11 amino acids. The germline V gene has CDR1 KGHSY and CDR2 FQNENV. The V end lost 3 bases, the J end lost 8 bases, and 7 bases lay between the germline ends. CDR3 protein: CASSHSSEAFF. As DNA, the CDR3 is TGTGCCAGCAGCCACTCGTCAGAAGCTTTCTTT.

This chain links TRBV5-4 with TRBJ1-3, with D possibly TRBD1 on 6 matching bases. Trimming cost V 0 bases and J 4 bases, with 14 bases left between them. The CDR3 sequence is 16 residues long. Germline values: CDR1 SGHNT, CDR2 YYREEE (reference sequence). CDR3: CASSLDRGLPGNTIYF. DNA for the CDR3: TGTGCCAGCAGCTTGGATCGGGGGCTCCCCGGAAACACCATATATTTT.

The chain carries TRBV5-1 and TRBJ2-1, with TRBD2 identical over 9 bases. Germline V gene lookup returns CDR1 SGHRS and CDR2 YFSETQ. The CDR3 has 17 amino acids. Unmatched junction bases numbered 7, after V lost 0 bases and J lost 3 bases. CDR3 nucleotide sequence: TGCGCCAGCAGCTTGGGTCACAGCGGGGGGAGCTACAATGAGCAGTTCTTC. Translating gives CASSLGHSGGSYNEQFF.

The chain links TRBV29-1 to TRBJ1-1; D not resolved. The V end was cut by 3 bases, the J end by 8 bases, with 7 bases between. This CDR3 has 10 amino acids. Per germline, CDR1 SQVTM and CDR2 ANQGSEA. The DNA of the CDR3 is TGCAGCGTTGAGGACGAGGAAGCTTTCTTT. It is translated as CSVEDEEAFF.

The genes are TRBV9 and TRBJ1-4; D unresolved. The CDR3 extends over 15 amino acids. Trimming removed 0 bases from V and 4 bases from J, with 10 bases in between. Looked up from germline, CDR1 is SGDLS and CDR2 is YYNGEE. CDR3 sequence reads: CASSVGVFSNEKLFF. The DNA of the CDR3 is TGTGCCAGCAGCGTAGGTGTTTTTAGTAATGAAAAACTGTTTTTT.

The chain recombines TRBV7-3 with TRBJ2-3, with a possible D match to TRBD2 (5 bases). The CDR3 runs to 13 residues. V lost 5 bases to trimming and J lost 5 bases, with 11 bases between them. Looked up from germline, CDR1 is SGHTA and CDR2 is FQGTGA. CDR3 residues: CASSPGFGDTQYF. The CDR3, as DNA: TGTGCCAGCAGCCCGGGGTTTGGAGATACGCAGTATTTT.

The rearrangement joins TRBV6-5 to TRBJ2-2, with 12 bases identical to TRBD1. V trimming: 7 bases; J trimming: 6 bases; junction bases outside the gene matches: 6. This CDR3 has 15 amino acids. The germline gives CDR1 MNHEY, CDR2 SVGAGI. CDR3 bases: TGTGCCAGCACTCCGGGACAGGGGGCAGCCGGGGAGCTGTTTTTT. Residues: CASTPGQGAAGELFF.

The genes are TRBV4-2 and TRBJ2-6, with 10 bases that match TRBD2. CDR1 and CDR2 (germline): LGHNA, YNFKEQ. The CDR3 is made up of 20 amino acids. V was pared by 5 bases and J by 0 bases, with 13 bases of the junction left unmatched. The CDR3 region is CASSAGGFGLADSGANVLTF. In DNA, the CDR3 is TGTGCCAGCAGCGCGGGGGGTTTTGGACTAGCGGACTCTGGGGCCAACGTCCTGACTTTC.

This chain links TRBV3-1 with TRBJ1-3, with D unresolved. The length of the CDR3 is 14 residues. The V and J ends lost 4 bases and 0 bases respectively, with 7 bases between them. CDR1 and CDR2 from the germline V gene are LGHDT and YNNKEL (reference sequence). This chain's CDR3 is CASSPHDSGNTIYF. The CDR3 DNA reads as TGTGCCAGCAGCCCCCACGACTCTGGAAACACCATATATTTT.

The V gene is TRBV29-1, the J gene TRBJ2-3, with D possibly TRBD1 on 6 matching bases. The germline V and J ends were trimmed by 7 bases and 6 bases, with 8 bases remaining between them. The CDR3 spans 10 residues. Germline CDR1 and CDR2: SQVTM and ANQGSEA. The CDR3, as DNA: TGCAGCGCCGACAGGGATACGCAGTATTTT. It yields the protein CSADRDTQYF.

V is TRBV3-1 and J is TRBJ2-7, with no clear D. The CDR3 loop spans 12 amino acids. Trimming took off 1 base at V and 7 bases at J, with 8 bases between the two ends. Germline CDR1 reads LGHDT; CDR2 reads YNNKEL (reference sequence). The DNA for the CDR3 is TGTGCCAGCAGCCAAGGGGCGTGGGAGCAGTACTTC. The encoded protein is CASSQGAWEQYF.